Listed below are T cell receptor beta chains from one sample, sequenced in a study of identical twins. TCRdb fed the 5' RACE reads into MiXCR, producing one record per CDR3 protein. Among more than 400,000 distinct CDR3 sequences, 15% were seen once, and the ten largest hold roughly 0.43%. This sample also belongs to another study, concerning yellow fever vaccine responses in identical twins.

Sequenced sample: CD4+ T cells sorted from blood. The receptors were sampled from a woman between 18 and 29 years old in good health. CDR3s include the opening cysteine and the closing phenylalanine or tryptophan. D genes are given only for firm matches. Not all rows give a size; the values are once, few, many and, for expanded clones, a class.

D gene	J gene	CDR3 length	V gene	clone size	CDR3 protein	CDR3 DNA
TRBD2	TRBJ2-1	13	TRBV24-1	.	CATSGLAGSEQFF	TGTGCCACCAGTGGCCTAGCGGGATCGGAGCAGTTCTTC
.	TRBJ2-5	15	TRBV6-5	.	CASSYSEGIQETQYF	TGTGCCAGCAGTTACTCGGAAGGGATTCAAGAGACCCAGTACTTC
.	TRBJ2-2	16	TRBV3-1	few	CASSPPPTSNTGELFF	TGTGCCAGCAGCCCCCCCCCTACCTCGAACACCGGGGAGCTGTTTTTT
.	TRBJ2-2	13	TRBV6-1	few	CASHPVNTGELFF	TGTGCCAGCCACCCGGTTAACACCGGGGAGCTGTTTTTT
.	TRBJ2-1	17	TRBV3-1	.	CASSQEIARDIYNEQFF	TGTGCCAGCAGCCAAGAAATCGCGCGGGACATTTACAATGAGCAGTTCTTC
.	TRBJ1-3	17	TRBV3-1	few	CASSQEIGMLSGNTIYF	TGTGCCAGCAGCCAAGAAATAGGGATGCTATCTGGAAACACCATATATTTT
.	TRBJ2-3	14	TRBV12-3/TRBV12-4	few	CASSSPVRGDTQYF	TGTGCCAGCAGTTCGCCTGTTCGTGGAGATACGCAGTATTTT
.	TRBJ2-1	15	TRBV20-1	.	CSARDYGLFYNEQFF	TGCAGTGCTAGAGATTATGGACTTTTCTACAATGAGCAGTTCTTC
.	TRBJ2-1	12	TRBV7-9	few	CASSLRLHEQFF	TGTGCCAGCAGCTTGAGGCTCCATGAGCAGTTCTTC
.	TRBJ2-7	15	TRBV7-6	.	CASSLSDAGTYEQYF	TGTGCCAGCAGCTTGTCGGACGCTGGGACCTACGAGCAGTACTTC
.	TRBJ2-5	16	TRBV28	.	CASSLWASSVSETQYF	TGTGCCAGCAGTTTATGGGCTAGCTCGGTCTCGGAGACCCAGTACTTC
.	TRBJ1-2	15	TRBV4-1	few	CASSQAGGSNYGYTF	TGCGCCAGCAGCCAGGCTGGGGGGAGCAACTATGGCTACACCTTC
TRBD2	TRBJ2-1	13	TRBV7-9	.	CASSLSVLAISFF	TGTGCCAGCAGCTTATCAGTACTAGCGATTTCTTTCTTC
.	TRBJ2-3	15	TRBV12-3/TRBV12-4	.	CASSPRDTGTDTQYF	TGTGCCAGCAGCCCCCGAGATACCGGCACAGATACGCAGTATTTT
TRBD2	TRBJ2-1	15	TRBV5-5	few	CASSPGLAGGWEQFF	TGTGCCAGCAGCCCGGGACTAGCGGGAGGATGGGAGCAGTTCTTC
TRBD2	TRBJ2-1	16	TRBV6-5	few	CASSSQLAGKSNEQFF	TGTGCCAGCAGTTCCCAACTAGCGGGGAAATCCAATGAGCAGTTCTTC
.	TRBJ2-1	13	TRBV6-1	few	CASHRLGYNEQFF	TGTGCCAGCCATCGACTCGGGTACAATGAGCAGTTCTTC
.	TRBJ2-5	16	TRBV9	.	CASSNQVGFSSETQYF	TGTGCCAGCAGCAATCAAGTGGGTTTCAGTTCAGAGACCCAGTACTTC
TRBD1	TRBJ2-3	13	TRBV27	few	CASSTRGPDTQYF	TGTGCCAGCAGTACCAGGGGGCCAGATACGCAGTATTTT
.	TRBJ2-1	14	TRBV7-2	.	CASSPDSSYNEQFF	TGTGCCAGCAGCCCGGACAGCTCCTACAATGAGCAGTTCTTC
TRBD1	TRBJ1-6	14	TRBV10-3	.	CAISPQGGSSPLHF	TGTGCCATCAGTCCACAGGGGGGTAGTTCACCCCTCCACTTT